The text below deals with one T cell receptor beta chain. The antigen is not known. The sample comes from a study of cytomegalovirus exposure and HLA in healthy donors. Study at large: The 120 validation repertoires, a later analysis reported, used the same platform as the 666 repertoires from the first cohort. Findings of the study overall: Subsequent analysis of the approximately 110 validation repertoires found a tendency for first-cohort TCR clusters to co-occur. Listed as cytomegalovirus-associated were about 160 TCR beta chains.

With 7 bases clipped from V and 1 base from J, the junction kept 5 bases outside the gene matches. CDR1 is MDHEN, CDR2 SYDVKM, per germline. This CDR3 spans 14 amino acids. TCRdb's table, derived via immunoSEQ multiplex PCR, lists solely in-frame clones and lacks some. This table has some 160,000 clones, approximately 90% appearing once. The sample was PBMCs. The chain uses TRBV28 and TRBJ2-7; 9 nucleotides agree with TRBD1. This clonotype was obtained from a young man in good health and CMV-seronegative. The CDR3 sequence is CASTPGQGSYEQYV. CDR3 DNA sequence: TGTGCCAGCACCCCGGGACAGGGTTCCTACGAGCAGTACGTC.